Below are 19 T cell receptor beta chains sequenced from a single sample in a study of T cell clonality in common variable immunodeficiency. Data came from immunoSEQ multiplex PCR; TCRdb stores just in-frame clones and leaves some out. The counts give 80,000 or so clones, none of them seen only once; over 0.7% is held by the top ten. The sequenced material came from peripheral blood mononuclear cells. Every receptor here comes from a person aged 18-70 years in good health.

This clone has at least ten counts. The CDR3 is cut off 3 residues early in the read; its end comes from the germline J gene. V gene TRBV29-1 combines with J gene TRBJ2-3; perhaps TRBD2 as D (5 bases). CDR1 and CDR2 (germline): SQVTM, ANQGSEA. The germline V and J ends were trimmed by 3 bases and 0 bases, with 10 bases remaining between them. This CDR3 is built from 14 residues. The covered CDR3 bases are TGCAGCGTTGATAGCGCAACTAGCACAGATACG. It yields the protein CSVDSATSTDT. The whole CDR3 sequence is CSVDSATSTDTQYF.

With respect to this clone: The CDR3 end lies 3 residues beyond the end of the read and is filled in from the germline J gene. The rearrangement links TRBV20-1 to TRBJ1-2, with 8 positions matching TRBD1. CDR1 and CDR2 (germline): DFQATT, SNEGSKA (reference sequence). The CDR3 length is 14 residues. The DNA read from the CDR3 is TGCAGTGCTAGAGTCCAGGGGGCTTCAGAAGGC. It specifies CSARVQGASEG. The entire CDR3 reads CSARVQGASEGYTF.

This clone was seen ten or more times. The CDR3 end is not reached by the read, which stops 3 residues before it; the germline J gene fills it in. The genes are TRBV5-1 and TRBJ2-1, with TRBD2 identical over 8 bases. The J segment lost 5 bases and the V segment lost 4 bases, leaving 8 bases of the junction unmatched. The CDR3 has 15 residues. CDR1 and CDR2 (germline): SGHRS, YFSETQ. The DNA read from the CDR3 is TGCGCCAGCAGCGCGGGACTAGGGATCGACAATGAG. Its translation: CASSAGLGIDNE. The entire CDR3 protein is CASSAGLGIDNEQFF.

This clone showed up many times. The sequenced fragment ends 3 residues before the CDR3 boundary, so the rest is inferred from the germline J gene. V and J are TRBV29-1 and TRBJ2-3, with 9 bases aligning to TRBD2. This CDR3 contains 15 residues. The germline V gene has CDR1 SQVTM and CDR2 ANQGSEA. The J segment lost 6 bases and the V segment lost 6 bases, leaving 13 bases of the junction unmatched. This CDR3 is CSVGASRGGVDTQYF. The covered CDR3 bases are TGCAGCGTGGGGGCTTCGCGGGGGGGGGTGGATACG.

This clone was observed a few times. The CDR3 end falls 3 residues outside the read, so it is completed with the germline J gene. The chain joins TRBV7-9 to TRBJ1-1; D call uncertain. This CDR3 has 14 amino acids. V lost 1 base, J lost 1 base, and 7 bases lay in between. Germline CDR1 and CDR2: SEHNR and FQNEAQ (reference sequence). The chain's CDR3 is CASSLVPGNTEAFF. The sequenced CDR3 bases are TGTGCCAGCAGCTTAGTTCCGGGGAACACTGAA.

At least ten counts were recorded for this clone. The observed sequence ends 3 residues before the CDR3 terminus, with the missing tail filled in from the germline J gene. The rearrangement links TRBV7-9 to TRBJ1-1, with D possibly being TRBD1 (5 bases). The CDR3 totals 13 residues. Trimming shortened V by 7 bases and J by 3 bases, and 12 bases separated the two germline ends. Germline V gives CDR1 SEHNR, CDR2 FQNEAQ (reference sequence). CDR3 in amino acids: CASTDGGDTEAFF. The part of the CDR3 DNA that was read is TGTGCCAGCACCGACGGGGGTGACACTGAA.

This clone has at least ten counts. The DNA ends 3 residues before the CDR3 does, and the rest of the CDR3 is filled in from the germline J gene. This chain joins TRBV12-3 or TRBV12-4 and TRBJ2-5; TRBD2 is a possible D gene (5 bases). The CDR3 covers 14 residues. The V gene lost 5 bases and the J gene lost 0 bases, with 10 bases spanning the gap. Here the CDR3 reads CASSTAGYQETQYF. The DNA read from the CDR3 is TGTGCCAGCAGTACGGCGGGCTACCAAGAGACC.

This clone was detected ten times or more. The CDR3 extends 3 residues past the end of the read, so its final part is completed from the germline J gene. V and J are TRBV20-1 and TRBJ1-2, with D possibly being TRBD1 (5 bases). Germline lookup yields CDR1 DFQATT and CDR2 SNEGSKA (reference sequence). The V gene lost 6 bases and the J gene lost 5 bases, with 19 bases spanning the gap. This CDR3 is built from 14 residues. The CDR3 spells CSAVPGTPDYGYTF. The CDR3 DNA, read in part, is TGCAGTGCCGTTCCCGGGACTCCCGATTATGGC.

This clone was seen at least ten times. The CDR3 end is not reached by the read, which stops 3 residues before it; the germline J gene fills it in. Other DNA sequences in this specimen translate into the identical CDR3. The V gene is TRBV20-1, the J gene TRBJ1-6; D possibly corresponds to TRBD1 (5 bases). CDR1 DFQATT and CDR2 SNEGSKA come from the germline V gene (reference sequence). The CDR3 has 15 amino acids. The V gene lost 2 bases and the J gene lost 0 bases, with 8 bases spanning the gap. The chain's CDR3 is CSARRQSSYNSPLHF. The sequenced CDR3 bases are TGCAGTGCTAGAAGACAGTCCTCCTATAATTCACCC.

This clone was found many times. The CDR3 goes on 3 residues after the read ends, and that part is filled in from the germline J gene. The chain links TRBV7-3 to TRBJ2-2, with 7 bases aligning to TRBD2. The CDR3 extends over 16 amino acids. The V segment lost 2 bases and the J segment 6 bases; nucleotides outside the gene matches: 9. Germline CDR1 reads SGHTA; CDR2 reads FQGTGA. This CDR3 is CASSLGGRRLAGELFF. CDR3 bases read: TGTGCCAGCAGCTTAGGCGGGAGAAGGCTGGCCGGGGAG.

In its sample, this clone was seen many times. Read data end 3 residues before the CDR3 end; the end is taken from the germline J gene. The chain links TRBV12-3 or TRBV12-4 to TRBJ1-1; perhaps TRBD1 as D (5 bases). V was shortened by 5 bases and J by 7 bases, with 11 bases between the two germline ends. There are 12 residues in the CDR3. CDR3 protein: CASSIRQLEAFF. The sequenced part of the CDR3 DNA is TGTGCCAGCAGTATCAGACAGCTTGAA.

This clone was seen at least ten times. The sequence runs out 3 residues before the end of the CDR3; the remainder is reconstructed from the germline J gene. This chain links TRBV29-1 with TRBJ2-7; weak D call: TRBD1 (6 bases). CDR1 and CDR2 from the germline V gene are SQVTM and ANQGSEA. This CDR3 is 12 amino acids long. Deletions cut 6 bases from V and 2 bases from J, with 11 bases between. The CDR3 DNA, read in part, is TGCAGCGTCTCCAGGGGCGCCTACGAG. Protein: CSVSRGAYE. The CDR3, in full, reads CSVSRGAYEQYF.

This clone was found many times. The read falls 3 residues short of the CDR3 end, and the missing part is taken from the germline J gene. The chain couples TRBV10-2 to TRBJ2-5; TRBD2 agrees at 9 bases. V lost 2 bases to trimming and J lost 7 bases; unmatched junction nucleotides: 11. Germline lookup yields CDR1 WSHSY and CDR2 SAAADI. There are 16 residues in the CDR3. The CDR3 reads CASSEGVAGARGTQYF. Incomplete CDR3 DNA: TGCGCCAGCAGTGAGGGGGTAGCGGGAGCCCGGGGGACC.

This clone was counted at least ten times. The CDR3 is cut off 3 residues early in the read; its end comes from the germline J gene. The chain links TRBV20-1 to TRBJ2-1; no reliable D call. The germline V gene has CDR1 DFQATT and CDR2 SNEGSKA (reference sequence). With 6 bases removed from V and 7 bases from J, the gap between germline ends came to 10 bases. The CDR3 has 11 residues. The CDR3 loop reads CSALSNNEQFF. CDR3 DNA (partial): TGCAGTGCCCTGAGCAATAATGAG.

This clone was seen many times. With the read ending 3 residues before the CDR3 end, the germline J gene is used to fill in that end. The chain uses TRBV20-1 and TRBJ1-6; TRBD1 matches at 7 bases. V gave up 1 base and J gave up 9 bases; unmatched junction bases: 15. Germline V gene lookup returns CDR1 DFQATT and CDR2 SNEGSKA (reference sequence). The CDR3 is 17 amino acids. The CDR3 is CSARAARDRTLRSPLHF. The sequenced part of the CDR3 DNA is TGCAGTGCTAGAGCAGCCCGGGACAGAACTTTACGTTCACCC.

This clone was observed at least ten times. The read finishes 3 residues shy of the CDR3 end, and the germline J gene is used to complete it. V gene TRBV5-1 combines with J gene TRBJ1-1, with unresolved D. The CDR3 is made up of 14 amino acids. CDR1 and CDR2 (germline): SGHRS, YFSETQ. The sequenced CDR3 bases are TGCGCCAGCAGCTTGTTAGGGTCCGGAGCCGAA. Protein: CASSLLGSGAE. The entire CDR3 is CASSLLGSGAEAFF.

This clone appeared many times. The read falls 3 residues short of the CDR3 end, and the missing part is taken from the germline J gene. The chain is built from TRBV29-1 and TRBJ2-5, with D possibly being TRBD2 (6 bases). The CDR3 consists of 12 residues. CDR1 is SQVTM, CDR2 ANQGSEA, per germline. V lost 4 bases, J lost 4 bases, and 10 bases lay in between. The DNA read from the CDR3 is TGCAGCGTTGTAGCGGTTGGAGAGACC. Protein sequence: CSVVAVGET. The complete CDR3 protein is CSVVAVGETQYF.

This clone was seen at least ten times. The read ends 3 residues shy of where the CDR3 ends; the end is completed using the germline J gene. The rearrangement joins TRBV19 to TRBJ1-5, with D tentatively TRBD1 (6 bases). The V gene's germline CDR1 is LNHDA and CDR2 SQIVND (reference sequence). There are 16 residues in the CDR3. V shed 0 bases and J shed 4 bases, with 13 bases lying between them. CDR3 in amino acids: CASSIEVRGRNQPQHF. Partial CDR3 DNA: TGTGCCAGTAGTATAGAGGTCAGGGGCCGAAATCAGCCC.

This clone was seen at least ten times. The sequence runs out 3 residues before the end of the CDR3; the remainder is reconstructed from the germline J gene. The genes are TRBV20-1 and TRBJ2-1; no clear D gene. Germline lookup yields CDR1 DFQATT and CDR2 SNEGSKA (reference sequence). This CDR3 spans 13 amino acids. Trimming took 4 bases from V and 3 from J, leaving 10 bases between them. CDR3 sequence reads: CSANKNNYNEQFF. The DNA read from the CDR3 is TGCAGTGCTAACAAGAATAACTACAATGAG.